These T cell receptor beta chains were read from a single sample in a study of Tregs in tolerant kidney transplant recipients. Measured with immunoSEQ multiplex PCR; TCRdb has only the in-frame clones, and not every one. The data hold 50,000 to 75,000 clones, with 75% to 90% observed a single time. The sequences come from Tregs from blood, collected before the transplant. Source of these receptors: a human donor who received a combined kidney and bone marrow transplant. The CDR3 runs from the conserved cysteine through the conserved F or W. Fields, in order: D gene, clone size, V gene, J gene, CDR3 protein, CDR3 DNA. A D gene is named only where the DNA matches it firmly. Size tells how often a clone was seen (once, few, many) or the class of an expanded clone, and some rows leave it out.

TRBD1,NA,TRBV5-6,TRBJ2-5,CASGTGDWETQYF,TGTGCCAGCGGGACAGGGGATTGGGAGACCCAGTACTTC
TRBD1,NA,TRBV11-2,TRBJ2-1,CASSTGATHNEQFF,TGTGCCAGCAGCACAGGGGCGACACACAATGAGCAGTTCTTC
NA,NA,TRBV14,TRBJ2-1,CASNPGSSYNEQFF,TGTGCCAGCAACCCAGGGAGCTCCTACAATGAGCAGTTCTTC
TRBD2,NA,TRBV5-4,TRBJ2-5,CASSPGLAEETQYF,TGTGCCAGCAGCCCGGGACTAGCAGAAGAGACCCAGTACTTC
NA,NA,TRBV29-1,TRBJ1-1,CSVEARQIMNTEAFF,TGCAGCGTTGAAGCACGACAGATCATGAACACTGAAGCTTTCTTT
NA,NA,TRBV12-5,TRBJ1-1,CASGLGWDLMNTEAFF,TGTGCTAGTGGTTTGGGATGGGACCTAATGAACACTGAAGCTTTCTTT
NA,NA,TRBV5-1,TRBJ2-1,CASSPALQGDEQFF,TGCGCCAGCAGCCCGGCCCTCCAAGGGGATGAGCAGTTCTTC
TRBD2,NA,TRBV5-1,TRBJ2-3,CASRRGGNTDTQYF,TGCGCCAGCAGACGGGGGGGAAACACAGATACGCAGTATTTT
TRBD1,NA,TRBV6-5,TRBJ2-7,CASSYPGGASYEQYF,TGTGCCAGCAGTTACCCAGGGGGCGCAAGTTACGAGCAGTACTTC
NA,NA,TRBV7-8,TRBJ2-1,CASSLALSTEQFF,TGTGCCAGCAGCTTAGCGCTTTCGACGGAGCAGTTCTTC
NA,NA,TRBV6-5,TRBJ2-7,CASSYGQGYPGEQYF,TGTGCCAGCAGTTACGGCCAGGGGTATCCGGGCGAGCAGTACTTC
TRBD1,NA,TRBV11-2,TRBJ1-2,CASSTDRNYGYTF,TGTGCCAGCAGCACGGACAGGAACTATGGCTACACCTTC
NA,NA,TRBV29-1,TRBJ1-2,CSVEKGIRGYTF,TGCAGCGTTGAAAAGGGGATCCGTGGCTACACCTTC
NA,NA,TRBV19,TRBJ1-1,CASRAQGAILGNTEAFF,TGTGCCAGTAGGGCCCAAGGGGCGATCTTGGGGAACACTGAAGCTTTCTTT
NA,NA,TRBV6-5,TRBJ2-7,CASRRRYEQYF,TGTGCCAGCAGGCGCCGTTACGAGCAGTACTTC
TRBD1,NA,TRBV5-1,TRBJ2-7,CASSRQGYEQYF,TGCGCCAGCAGCCGACAGGGCTACGAGCAGTACTTC
NA,NA,TRBV6-6,TRBJ1-4,CASSYGGREKLFF,TGTGCCAGCAGTTACGGGGGGCGGGAAAAACTGTTTTTT
TRBD1,NA,TRBV10-3,TRBJ2-7,CALGTGGAPYEQYF,TGTGCCCTTGGGACAGGGGGCGCACCTTACGAGCAGTACTTC
NA,NA,TRBV19,TRBJ2-1,CASTGESRSYNEQFF,TGTGCCAGTACCGGCGAGTCGAGGTCCTACAATGAGCAGTTCTTC
NA,NA,TRBV7-9,TRBJ2-7,CASSLVWGPTVEQYF,TGTGCCAGCAGCTTGGTTTGGGGCCCTACGGTCGAGCAGTACTTC
TRBD1,NA,TRBV5-1,TRBJ1-1,CASSPGSGGWNTEAFF,TGCGCCAGCAGCCCCGGGTCAGGGGGCTGGAACACTGAAGCTTTCTTT
TRBD1,NA,TRBV5-4,TRBJ1-6,CASSSYLAGTGYNSPLHF,TGTGCCAGCAGTTCCTACCTGGCCGGGACAGGGTACAATTCACCCCTCCACTTT
NA,NA,TRBV18,TRBJ1-4,CASSQSPGCGEKLFF,TGTGCCAGCTCACAGAGTCCGGGGTGCGGGGAAAAACTGTTTTTT
NA,NA,TRBV27,TRBJ1-6,CASSFNRNNSPLHF,TGTGCCAGCAGTTTCAACAGAAATAATTCACCCCTCCACTTT
NA,NA,TRBV4-1,TRBJ2-2,CASSQEWVGTGELFF,TGCGCCAGCAGCCAAGAGTGGGTAGGGACCGGGGAGCTGTTTTTT
NA,once,TRBV10-3,TRBJ2-5,CATREDTQETQYF,TGTGCCACCCGCGAGGACACCCAAGAGACCCAGTACTTC
NA,NA,TRBV30,TRBJ1-1,CAWRGDLRNTEAFF,TGTGCCTGGAGGGGGGACTTAAGGAACACTGAAGCTTTCTTT
TRBD1,NA,TRBV5-8,TRBJ1-1,CASFPRIQGAPGTEAFF,TGCGCCAGCTTTCCGCGAATACAGGGGGCGCCCGGCACTGAAGCTTTCTTT
TRBD1,NA,TRBV9,TRBJ2-7,CASSTRDRGPYEQYF,TGTGCCAGCAGCACACGAGACAGGGGCCCTTACGAGCAGTACTTC
NA,NA,TRBV21-1,TRBJ2-5,CASRPVQYQETQYF,TGTGCCAGCAGACCTGTACAGTACCAAGAGACCCAGTACTTC
NA,NA,TRBV6-1,TRBJ1-5,CASQAQPQHF,TGTGCCAGCCAAGCGCAGCCCCAGCATTTT
NA,NA,TRBV27,TRBJ2-7,CASSFLPSYEQYF,TGTGCCAGCAGTTTTCTACCCTCCTACGAGCAGTACTTC
TRBD2,NA,TRBV7-2,TRBJ2-3,CASSLGGGFTDTQYF,TGTGCCAGCAGCTTAGGGGGGGGTTTCACAGATACGCAGTATTTT
NA,NA,TRBV6-1,TRBJ2-3,CASSQLVGTDTQYF,TGTGCCAGCAGTCAACTAGTGGGTACAGATACGCAGTATTTT
NA,NA,TRBV10-1,TRBJ2-7,CASSKGLPDLEQYF,TGCGCCAGCAGCAAGGGACTTCCAGATCTCGAGCAGTACTTC
NA,NA,TRBV19,TRBJ2-1,CASSIGLASEQFF,TGTGCCAGTAGTATAGGGCTAGCCAGTGAGCAGTTCTTC
NA,NA,TRBV28,TRBJ1-1,CASRDPVTEAFF,TGTGCCAGCAGGGACCCGGTCACTGAAGCTTTCTTT
TRBD2,NA,TRBV6-9,TRBJ2-7,CASSYSWTSVRNEQYF,TGTGCCAGCAGTTATTCTTGGACTAGCGTGAGGAACGAGCAGTACTTC
NA,NA,TRBV11-2,TRBJ1-4,CASSLVNTGGNEKLFF,TGTGCCAGCAGCTTAGTTAATACCGGGGGGAATGAAAAACTGTTTTTT
NA,NA,TRBV6-5,TRBJ2-6,CASSYTRLSGANVLTF,TGTGCCAGCAGTTACACCAGACTCTCTGGGGCCAACGTCCTGACTTTC
NA,NA,TRBV28,TRBJ2-7,CASRGSPYEQYF,TGTGCCAGCAGAGGAAGCCCCTACGAGCAGTACTTC
NA,NA,TRBV5-1,TRBJ2-7,CASSLVTGDYYEQYF,TGCGCCAGCAGCTTGGTAACAGGGGACTACTACGAGCAGTACTTC
TRBD1,NA,TRBV2,TRBJ2-6,CARGQVPSGANVLTF,TGTGCCAGGGGACAGGTACCCTCTGGGGCCAACGTCCTGACTTTC
TRBD1,NA,TRBV19,TRBJ1-4,CASQKDRGEKLFF,TGTGCCAGCCAGAAGGACAGGGGGGAAAAACTGTTTTTT
NA,once,TRBV10-2,TRBJ1-1,CASSGRFGTEAFF,TGCGCCAGCAGTGGCAGGTTCGGCACTGAAGCTTTCTTT
NA,NA,TRBV9,TRBJ1-3,CASSDREGSGNTIYF,TGTGCCAGCAGCGACAGGGAAGGCTCTGGAAACACCATATATTTT
NA,once,TRBV6-1,TRBJ1-2,CASRQSYGYTF,TGTGCCAGCAGACAGTCCTATGGCTACACCTTC
NA,NA,TRBV19,TRBJ1-1,CASIAGKGGGTEAFF,TGTGCCAGTATCGCGGGGAAGGGTGGGGGCACTGAAGCTTTCTTT
TRBD2,NA,TRBV19,TRBJ2-5,CASSKLQRGINQETQYF,TGTGCCAGTAGTAAGCTCCAGCGGGGAATAAACCAAGAGACCCAGTACTTC
NA,few,TRBV19,TRBJ1-5,CASRQDSNQPQHF,TGTGCCAGTAGGCAGGATAGCAATCAGCCCCAGCATTTT
TRBD1,few,TRBV7-2,TRBJ1-5,CASGPERRTGSNQPQHF,TGTGCCAGCGGCCCAGAGAGGCGGACAGGCAGCAATCAGCCCCAGCATTTT
TRBD1,NA,TRBV5-1,TRBJ1-6,CASSWTGQYNSPLHF,TGCGCCAGCAGCTGGACGGGACAGTATAATTCACCCCTCCACTTT
NA,NA,TRBV27,TRBJ2-7,CASSPTPFLGQGGYEQYF,TGTGCCAGCAGTCCCACACCCTTTCTGGGTCAAGGCGGCTACGAGCAGTACTTC
NA,once,TRBV2,TRBJ2-7,CASSEAGTYEQYF,TGTGCCAGCAGTGAAGCAGGGACCTACGAGCAGTACTTC
NA,NA,TRBV19,TRBJ1-1,CASSYTWETEAFF,TGTGCCAGTAGTTATACCTGGGAAACTGAAGCTTTCTTT